This T cell receptor (beta chain) originates from a study of blood T cell repertoires in COVID-19. Whole-study context: The United States, Italy and Spain supplied acute and convalescent COVID-19 samples. The analysed material was cDNA or gDNA that came from T cells, B-cell-depleted T cells, or PBMCs.

Germline-derived CDR1 and CDR2 are SGDLS and YYNGEE. V shed 3 bases and J 5 bases; nucleotides not matched to a gene: 8. There are 16 residues in the CDR3. In the source study's methods: Counts of nucleated cells, estimated from reference gene primer amplification, were obtained. Libraries were prepared by immunoSEQ multiplex PCR; TCRdb keeps only in-frame clonotypes and omits some of them. V and J calls and clone size are given by that table; D and trimming were obtained from the DNA. The sample consists of about 140,000 clones, around 89% of them appearing once. The rearrangement joins TRBV9 to TRBJ2-1; 10 nucleotides agree with TRBD1. The clonotype comes from a man aged 55 to 70 with active or convalescent COVID-19. Sequencing was carried out using peripheral blood. The chain's CDR3 is CASSAQGGTGDNEQFF. CDR3 bases: TGTGCCAGCAGCGCTCAGGGGGGGACAGGGGACAATGAGCAGTTCTTC.